The sequence of this TCR beta chain was determined in a study of cytomegalovirus exposure and HLA in healthy donors. V lost 6 bases to trimming and J lost 8 bases; unmatched junction nucleotides: 10. This CDR3 contains 14 residues. Germline-derived CDR1 and CDR2 are MNHEY and SVGAGI. This clone was seen only once. No antigen is known for it. Overall study results and limits: The authors reported that TCR beta sequences could predict HLA-A and HLA-B alleles. These predictions were accurate for most subjects in the first cohort. Using a false discovery rate of 0.05, a later analysis showed that 15,000 to 20,000 TCR beta sequences were associated with HLA alleles.

This cohort consisted of healthy bone marrow donors. 13 Jbeta primers and 60 Vbeta primers were used for the PCR. TCRdb's table, derived via immunoSEQ multiplex PCR, lists solely in-frame clones and lacks some. The profile shows hundreds of thousands of clones, just over 75% of them singletons. The chain employs TRBV6-5 and TRBJ1-2; 9 positions match TRBD1. This clonotype was sampled from an older woman in good health and CMV-seropositive. Sequenced sample: PBMCs. The CDR3 DNA reads TGTGCCAGCAGGAAGACAGGGGGAAAATACGGCTACACCTTC. This translates into CASRKTGGKYGYTF.